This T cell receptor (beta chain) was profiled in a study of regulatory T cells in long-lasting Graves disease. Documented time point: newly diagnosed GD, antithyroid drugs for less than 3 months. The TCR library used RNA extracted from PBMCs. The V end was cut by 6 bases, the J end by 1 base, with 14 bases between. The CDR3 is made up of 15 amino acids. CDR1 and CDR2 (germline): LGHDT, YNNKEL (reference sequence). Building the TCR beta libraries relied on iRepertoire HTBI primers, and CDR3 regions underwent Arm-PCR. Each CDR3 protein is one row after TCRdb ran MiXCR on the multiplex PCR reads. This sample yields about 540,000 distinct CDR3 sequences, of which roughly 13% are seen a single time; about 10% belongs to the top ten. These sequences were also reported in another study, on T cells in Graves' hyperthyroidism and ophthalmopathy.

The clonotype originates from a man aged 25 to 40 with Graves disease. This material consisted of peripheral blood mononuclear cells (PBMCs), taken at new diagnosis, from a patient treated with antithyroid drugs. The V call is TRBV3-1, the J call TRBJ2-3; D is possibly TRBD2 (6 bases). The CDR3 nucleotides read TGTGCCAGCAGTCCGCGGGAATCGGGCACAGATACGCAGTATTTT. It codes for CASSPRESGTDTQYF.